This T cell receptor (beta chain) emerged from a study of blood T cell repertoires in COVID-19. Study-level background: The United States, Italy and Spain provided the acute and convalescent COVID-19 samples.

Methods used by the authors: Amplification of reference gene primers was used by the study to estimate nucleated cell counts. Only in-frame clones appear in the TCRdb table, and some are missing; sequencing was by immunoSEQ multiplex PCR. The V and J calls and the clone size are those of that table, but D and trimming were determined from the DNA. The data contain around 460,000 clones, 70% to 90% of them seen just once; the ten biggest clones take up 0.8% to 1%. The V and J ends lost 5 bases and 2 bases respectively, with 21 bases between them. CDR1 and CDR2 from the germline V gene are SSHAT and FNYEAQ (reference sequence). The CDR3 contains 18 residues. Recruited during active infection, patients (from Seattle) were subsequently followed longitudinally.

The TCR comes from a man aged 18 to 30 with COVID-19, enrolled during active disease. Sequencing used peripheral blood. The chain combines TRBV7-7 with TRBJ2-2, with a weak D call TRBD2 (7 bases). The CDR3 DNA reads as TGTGCCAGCAGCCCCCGGGGGGCCTCCTCGTTCAACACCGGGGAGCTGTTTTTT. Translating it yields CASSPRGASSFNTGELFF.